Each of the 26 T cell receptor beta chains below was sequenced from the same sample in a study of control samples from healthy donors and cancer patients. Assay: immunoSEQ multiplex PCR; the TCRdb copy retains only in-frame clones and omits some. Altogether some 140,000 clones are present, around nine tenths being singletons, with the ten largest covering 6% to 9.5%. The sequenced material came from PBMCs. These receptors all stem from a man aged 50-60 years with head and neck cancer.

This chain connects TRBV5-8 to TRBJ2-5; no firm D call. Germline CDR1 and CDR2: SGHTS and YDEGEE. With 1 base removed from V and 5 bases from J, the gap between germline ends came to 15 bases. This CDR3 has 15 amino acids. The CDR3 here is CASSLFGYHEETQYF. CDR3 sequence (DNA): TGTGCCAGCAGCTTGTTTGGATATCACGAGGAGACCCAGTACTTC.

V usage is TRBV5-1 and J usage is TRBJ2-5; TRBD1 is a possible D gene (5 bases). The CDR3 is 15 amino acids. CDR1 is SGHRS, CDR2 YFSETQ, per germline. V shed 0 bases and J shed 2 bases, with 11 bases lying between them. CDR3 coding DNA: TGCGCCAGCAGCTTGGAGCTTGGACAACAAGAGACCCAGTACTTC. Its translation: CASSLELGQQETQYF.

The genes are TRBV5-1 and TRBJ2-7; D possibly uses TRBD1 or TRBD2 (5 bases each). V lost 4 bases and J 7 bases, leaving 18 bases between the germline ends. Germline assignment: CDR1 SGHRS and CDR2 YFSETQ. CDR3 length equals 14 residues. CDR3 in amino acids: CASSKTGTVEEQYF. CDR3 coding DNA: TGCGCCAGCAGCAAAACCGGGACGGTCGAAGAGCAGTACTTC.

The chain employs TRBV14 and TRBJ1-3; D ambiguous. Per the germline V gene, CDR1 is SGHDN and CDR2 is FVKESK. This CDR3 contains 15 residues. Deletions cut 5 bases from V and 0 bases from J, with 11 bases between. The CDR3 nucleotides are TGTGCCAGCAGCAGGTTTGCCGTCTCTGGAAACACCATATATTTT. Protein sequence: CASSRFAVSGNTIYF. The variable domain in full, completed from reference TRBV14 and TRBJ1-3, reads EAGVTQFPSHSVIEKGQTVTLRCDPISGHDNLYWYRRVMGKEIKFLLHFVKESKQDESGMPNNRFLAERTGGTYSTLKVQPAELEDSGVYFCASSRFAVSGNTIYFGEGSWLTVV.

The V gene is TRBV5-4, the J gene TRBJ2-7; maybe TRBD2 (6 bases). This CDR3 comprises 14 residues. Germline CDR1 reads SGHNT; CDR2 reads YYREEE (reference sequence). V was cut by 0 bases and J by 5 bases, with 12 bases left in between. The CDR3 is CASSLGTNRDEQYF. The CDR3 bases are TGTGCCAGCAGCTTGGGGACTAATCGGGACGAGCAGTACTTC.

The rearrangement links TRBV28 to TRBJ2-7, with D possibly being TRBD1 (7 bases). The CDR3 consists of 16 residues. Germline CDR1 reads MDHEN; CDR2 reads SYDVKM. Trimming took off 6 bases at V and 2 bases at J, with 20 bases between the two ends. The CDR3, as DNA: TGTGCCAGCAGGGCGGGACAGCGCGGAGGAACCTACGAGCAGTACTTC. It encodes CASRAGQRGGTYEQYF.

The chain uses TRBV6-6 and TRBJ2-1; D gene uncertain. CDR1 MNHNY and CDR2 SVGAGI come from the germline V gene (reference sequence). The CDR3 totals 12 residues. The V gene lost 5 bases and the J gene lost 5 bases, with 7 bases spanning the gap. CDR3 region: CASSPSDNEQFF. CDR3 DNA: TGTGCCAGCAGTCCGTCGGACAATGAGCAGTTCTTC.

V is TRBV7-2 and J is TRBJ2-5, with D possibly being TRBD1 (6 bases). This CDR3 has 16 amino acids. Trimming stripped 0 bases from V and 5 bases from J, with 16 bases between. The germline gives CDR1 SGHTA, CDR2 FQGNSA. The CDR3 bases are TGTGCCAGCAGCTTAGCGCTATTGGGGGCGCGGGAGACCCAGTACTTC. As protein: CASSLALLGARETQYF.

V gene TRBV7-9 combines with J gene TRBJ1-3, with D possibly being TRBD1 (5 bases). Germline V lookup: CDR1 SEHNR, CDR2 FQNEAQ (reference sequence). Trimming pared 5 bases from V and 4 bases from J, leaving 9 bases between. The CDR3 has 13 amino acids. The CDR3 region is CASSMGLGNTIYF. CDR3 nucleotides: TGTGCCAGCAGCATGGGACTGGGAAACACCATATATTTT.

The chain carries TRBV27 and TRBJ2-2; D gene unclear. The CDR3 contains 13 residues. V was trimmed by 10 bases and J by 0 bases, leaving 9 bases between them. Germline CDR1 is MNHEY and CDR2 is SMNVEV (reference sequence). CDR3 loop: CATASANTGELFF. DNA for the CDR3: TGTGCCACCGCCTCTGCGAACACCGGGGAGCTGTTTTTT.

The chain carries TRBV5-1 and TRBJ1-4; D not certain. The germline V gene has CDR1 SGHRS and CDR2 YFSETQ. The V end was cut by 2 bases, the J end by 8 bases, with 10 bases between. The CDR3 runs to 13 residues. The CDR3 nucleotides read TGCGCCAGCAGCTTTTTAAGGGAGGAAAAACTGTTTTTT. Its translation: CASSFLREEKLFF. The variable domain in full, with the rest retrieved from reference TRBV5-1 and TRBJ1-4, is KAGVTQTPRYLIKTRGQQVTLSCSPISGHRSVSWYQQTPGQGLQFLFEYFSETQRNKGNFPGRFSGRQFSNSRSEMNVSTLELGDSALYLCASSFLREEKLFFGSGTQLSVL.

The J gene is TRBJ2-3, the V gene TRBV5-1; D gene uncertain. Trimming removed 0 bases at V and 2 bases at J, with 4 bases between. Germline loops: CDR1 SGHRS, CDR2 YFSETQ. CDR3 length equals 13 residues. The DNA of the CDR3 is TGCGCCAGCAGCTTGGGACCCACAGATACGCAGTATTTT. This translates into CASSLGPTDTQYF.

The CDR3 here is CASSYPRGGGELFF. CDR3 in DNA: TGTGCCAGCAGTTATCCCCGGGGAGGCGGGGAGCTGTTTTTT. J is TRBJ2-2 and V is TRBV6-6, with D tentatively TRBD2 (6 bases). V shed 3 bases and J shed 7 bases, with 12 bases lying between them. The CDR3 consists of 14 residues. The germline CDR1 and CDR2 sequences are MNHNY and SVGAGI (reference sequence).

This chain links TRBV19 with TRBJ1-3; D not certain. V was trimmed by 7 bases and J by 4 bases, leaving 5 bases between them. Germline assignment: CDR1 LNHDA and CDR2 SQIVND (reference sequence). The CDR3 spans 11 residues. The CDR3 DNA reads TGTGCCAGTAACTTAGGAAACACCATATATTTT. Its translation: CASNLGNTIYF.

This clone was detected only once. CDR3 DNA: TGTGCCAGCATCACTACGGGGGGCACTGAAGCTTTCTTT. This codes for CASITTGGTEAFF. The chain carries TRBV28 and TRBJ1-1, with D possibly TRBD1 on 5 matching bases. V was trimmed by 7 bases and J by 4 bases, leaving 13 bases between them. The CDR3 spans 13 residues. In germline, CDR1 is MDHEN, CDR2 SYDVKM.

For the CDR3, the DNA is TGTGCCAGCTCACCACCCCCCAGCTCCTACAATGAGCAGTTCTTC. Translated, it gives CASSPPPSSYNEQFF. The chain links TRBV18 to TRBJ2-1; D unclear. The CDR3 contains 15 residues. Trimming removed 0 bases from V and 0 bases from J, with 6 bases in between. Germline V gene data show CDR1 as KGHSH and CDR2 as LQKENI.

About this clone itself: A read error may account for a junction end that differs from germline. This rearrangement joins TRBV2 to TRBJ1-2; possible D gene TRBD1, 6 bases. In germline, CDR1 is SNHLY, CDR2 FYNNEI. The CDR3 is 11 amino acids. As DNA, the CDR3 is TGTGCCAGCAGGGAAGGGGGTGGCTACACCTTC. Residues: CASREGGGYTF. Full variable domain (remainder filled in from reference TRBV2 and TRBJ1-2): EPEVTQTPSHQVTQMGQEVILRCVPISNHLYFYWYRQILGQKVEFLVSFYNNEISEKSEIFDDQFSVERPDGSNFTLKIRSTKLEDSAMYFCASREGGGYTFGSGTRLTVV.

Here the CDR3 reads CASSYSPQTHYGYTF. DNA for the CDR3: TGTGCCAGCAGTTACTCCCCCCAAACCCACTATGGCTACACCTTC. V gene TRBV6-5 combines with J gene TRBJ1-2; D gene ambiguous. Germline lookup yields CDR1 MNHEY and CDR2 SVGAGI. V lost 0 bases and J lost 3, with 11 bases in between. The CDR3 contains 15 residues.

The CDR3 bases are TGCGCCAGCAGCTCGGGACTAGCGGGGGAGACCTACGAGCAGTACTTC. Amino acids: CASSSGLAGETYEQYF. The genes are TRBV5-1 and TRBJ2-7; 14 nucleotides agree with TRBD2. The CDR3 has 16 residues. Germline-derived CDR1 and CDR2 are SGHRS and YFSETQ. J lost 2 bases, V lost 3 bases, and 4 bases had no gene match.

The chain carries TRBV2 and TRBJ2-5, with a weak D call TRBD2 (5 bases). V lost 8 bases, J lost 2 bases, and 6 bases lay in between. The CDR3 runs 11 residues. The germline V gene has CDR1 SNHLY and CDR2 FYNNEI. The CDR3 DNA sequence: TGTGCCAGCTCGGGGCAAGAGACCCAGTACTTC. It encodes CASSGQETQYF.

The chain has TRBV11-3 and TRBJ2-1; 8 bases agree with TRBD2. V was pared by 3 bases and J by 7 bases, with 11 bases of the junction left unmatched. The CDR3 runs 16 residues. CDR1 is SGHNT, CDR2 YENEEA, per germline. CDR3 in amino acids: CASSFSGTRSANEQFF. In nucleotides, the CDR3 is TGTGCCAGCAGCTTCTCCGGGACTAGGTCTGCAAATGAGCAGTTCTTC.

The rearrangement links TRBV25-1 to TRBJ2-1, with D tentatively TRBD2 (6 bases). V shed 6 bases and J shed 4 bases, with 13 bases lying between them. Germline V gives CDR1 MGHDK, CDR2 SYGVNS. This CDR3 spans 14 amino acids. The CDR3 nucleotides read TGTGCCAGCAGGGAGACTAGTCCATACAATGAGCAGTTCTTC. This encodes CASRETSPYNEQFF.

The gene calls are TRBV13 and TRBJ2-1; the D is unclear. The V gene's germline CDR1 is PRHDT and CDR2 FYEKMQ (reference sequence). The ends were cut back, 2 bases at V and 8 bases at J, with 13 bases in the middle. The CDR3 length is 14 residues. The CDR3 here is CASSLFSQSHEQFF. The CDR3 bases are TGTGCCAGCAGCTTATTCTCCCAATCACATGAGCAGTTCTTC.

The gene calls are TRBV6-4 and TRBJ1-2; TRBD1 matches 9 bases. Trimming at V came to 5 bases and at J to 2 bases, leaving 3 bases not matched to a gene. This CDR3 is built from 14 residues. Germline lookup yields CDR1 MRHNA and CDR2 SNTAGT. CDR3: CASSPGQGNYGYTF. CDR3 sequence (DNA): TGTGCCAGCAGTCCGGGACAGGGAAACTATGGCTACACCTTC.

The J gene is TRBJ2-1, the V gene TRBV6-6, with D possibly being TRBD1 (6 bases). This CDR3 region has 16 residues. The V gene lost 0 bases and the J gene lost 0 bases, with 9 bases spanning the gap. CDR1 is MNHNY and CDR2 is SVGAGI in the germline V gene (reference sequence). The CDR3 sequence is CASSYSEQGSYNEQFF. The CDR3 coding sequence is TGTGCCAGCAGTTACTCCGAACAGGGCTCCTACAATGAGCAGTTCTTC.

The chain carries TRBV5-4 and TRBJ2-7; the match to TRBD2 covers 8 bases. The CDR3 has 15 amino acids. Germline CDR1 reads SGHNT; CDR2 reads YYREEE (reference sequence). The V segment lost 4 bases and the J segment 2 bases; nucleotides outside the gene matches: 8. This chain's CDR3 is CASSHSLAGPYEQYF. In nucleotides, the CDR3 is TGTGCCAGCAGCCATTCCCTAGCGGGCCCCTACGAGCAGTACTTC.